This TCR beta chain was profiled in a study of blood T cell repertoires in COVID-19. Study-level background: Italy, Spain and the United States were the sources of the convalescent and acute COVID-19 samples.

The table came from immunoSEQ multiplex PCR; TCRdb's copy has only in-frame clones and leaves some out. Here the sample spans about 200,000 clones, roughly nine tenths being singletons. Germline values: CDR1 LGHDT, CDR2 YNNKEL (reference sequence). The CDR3 consists of 17 residues. Losses at the gene ends were 4 bases for V and 7 bases for J; bases not matched to a gene: 12. The TCR comes from a woman in her 50s with acute or convalescent COVID-19. What was sequenced was peripheral blood. The chain joins TRBV3-1 (or the pseudogene TRBV3-2) to TRBJ1-6, with 8 bases that match TRBD1. CDR3 nucleotides: TGTGCCAGCAGCCTCATAAGGGGGAGACAGGGGAATTCACCCCTCCACTTT. The encoded protein is CASSLIRGRQGNSPLHF.